The next 25 T cell receptor beta chains were all read from a single sample in a study of blood T cell repertoires in COVID-19. Data came from immunoSEQ multiplex PCR; TCRdb stores just in-frame clones and leaves some out. Seen here are fewer than 250,000 clones, roughly nine tenths observed once, and the top ten hold around 1.2%. The sequencing sample was made of peripheral blood. The receptors shown here come from a man between 25 and 39 years old with acute or convalescent COVID-19.

This chain connects TRBV28 to TRBJ1-3, with D unclear. The CDR3 loop spans 12 amino acids. V dropped 3 bases and J dropped 4 bases, with 4 bases sitting between them. Looked up from germline, CDR1 is MDHEN and CDR2 is SYDVKM. CDR3 DNA: TGTGCCAGCAGTTTTGGCGGAAACACCATATATTTT. This gives the protein CASSFGGNTIYF.

The chain combines TRBV11-3 with TRBJ2-3; D is perhaps TRBD2 (5 bases). Germline V gene lookup returns CDR1 SGHNT and CDR2 YENEEA. V lost 1 base and J 4 bases, leaving 6 bases between the germline ends. The CDR3 contains 13 residues. Here the CDR3 reads CASSLGAADTQYF. The CDR3 DNA reads TGTGCCAGCAGCTTAGGAGCGGCAGATACGCAGTATTTT.

This chain joins TRBV14 and TRBJ2-5; 8 nucleotides match TRBD2. Germline V CDR1 and CDR2: SGHDN, FVKESK. V lost 6 bases, J lost 5 bases, and 11 bases stayed unmatched. The CDR3 runs 15 residues. CDR3 sequence (DNA): TGTGCCAGCAGGCACACCAGCGGGGGTTTGGAGACCCAGTACTTC. It encodes CASRHTSGGLETQYF.

The CDR3 bases are TGTGCCAGCAGCCAAGACAGGGGGGCAGAGACCCAGTACTTC. Translated: CASSQDRGAETQYF. V gene TRBV13 combines with J gene TRBJ2-5; 9 positions agree with TRBD1. Germline V gene data show CDR1 as PRHDT and CDR2 as FYEKMQ (reference sequence). The CDR3 sequence is 14 residues long. V lost 5 bases and J lost 4; bases outside the gene matches: 5.

This CDR3 reads CAISESTTGMRGPLHF. CDR3 in DNA: TGTGCCATCAGTGAGTCGACGACAGGGATGAGGGGACCCCTCCACTTT. V is TRBV10-3 and J is TRBJ1-6, with TRBD1 identical over 7 bases. Germline V gene sequence: CDR1 ENHRY, CDR2 SYGVKD. Trimming cost V 0 bases and J 12 bases; bases outside gene matches: 11. CDR3 length: 16 amino acids.

The chain uses TRBV4-1 and TRBJ1-2; D not certain. V was trimmed by 5 bases and J by 6 bases, leaving 13 bases between them. From germline, CDR1 is MGHRA and CDR2 YSYEKL. The CDR3 is 13 residues long. As DNA, the CDR3 is TGCGCCAGCAGCGACGCGGCGGGAGATGGCTACACCTTC. It encodes CASSDAAGDGYTF.

V is TRBV5-1 and J is TRBJ2-4; TRBD2 matches at 7 bases. The CDR3 is 14 residues long. The germline gives CDR1 SGHRS, CDR2 YFSETQ. V was pared by 0 bases and J by 8 bases, with 5 bases of the junction left unmatched. The CDR3 here is CASSLAAGRDIQYF. For the CDR3, the DNA is TGCGCCAGCAGCTTGGCGGCAGGGAGGGACATTCAGTACTTC.

The chain links TRBV13 to TRBJ2-7; perhaps TRBD1 as D (5 bases). Germline loops: CDR1 PRHDT, CDR2 FYEKMQ (reference sequence). CDR3 length: 16 residues. V lost 4 bases and J 2 bases, leaving 18 bases between the germline ends. This CDR3 is CASSSRDSDSPYEQYF. DNA of the CDR3: TGTGCCAGCAGCTCCCGTGACAGCGATTCTCCCTACGAGCAGTACTTC.

V gene TRBV28 combines with J gene TRBJ1-2, with a tentative D call TRBD1 (5 bases). This CDR3 is 14 amino acids long. Germline-derived CDR1 and CDR2 are MDHEN and SYDVKM. V was cut by 0 bases and J by 3 bases, with 8 bases left in between. CDR3 sequence: CASSLWGGYYGYTF. CDR3 nucleotides: TGTGCCAGCAGTTTATGGGGGGGGTACTATGGCTACACCTTC.

V usage is TRBV30 and J usage is TRBJ2-1; D might be TRBD1 (5 bases). Trimming pared 0 bases from V and 9 bases from J, leaving 9 bases between. CDR1 is GTSNPN, CDR2 SVGIG, per germline (reference sequence). CDR3 length equals 12 residues. CDR3 region: CAWSVQVGEQFF. The DNA for the CDR3 is TGTGCCTGGAGTGTACAGGTTGGTGAGCAGTTCTTC.

Only one count was recorded for this clone. The rearrangement links TRBV10-3 to TRBJ2-5; TRBD2 matches 8 bases. V shed 6 bases and J 5 bases; nucleotides not matched to a gene: 2. In germline, CDR1 is ENHRY, CDR2 SYGVKD. This CDR3 is 12 amino acids long. DNA of the CDR3: TGTGCCATCAGCCGCGGGGGGGAGACCCAGTACTTC. Protein: CAISRGGETQYF.

V usage is TRBV6-5 and J usage is TRBJ1-5, with D possibly matching TRBD1 (5 bases). The ends were cut back, 7 bases at V and 7 bases at J, with 14 bases in the middle. The CDR3 is made up of 13 amino acids. In germline, CDR1 is MNHEY, CDR2 SVGAGI. The CDR3 loop reads CASNGAGWQPQHF. DNA of the CDR3: TGTGCCAGCAATGGGGCAGGATGGCAGCCCCAGCATTTT.

V is TRBV18 and J is TRBJ2-7, with a tentative D call TRBD2 (5 bases). V was cut by 5 bases and J by 4 bases, with 21 bases left in between. Germline values: CDR1 KGHSH, CDR2 LQKENI. This CDR3 spans 16 amino acids. CDR3 bases: TGTGCCAGCTCAAGGAGGACCTCCCCCGATTTATACGAGCAGTACTTC. It translates to CASSRRTSPDLYEQYF.

This chain connects TRBV15 to TRBJ1-2; 8 bases align to TRBD1. Trimming at V came to 0 bases and at J to 6 bases, leaving 15 bases not matched to a gene. Germline V gene sequence: CDR1 LNHNV, CDR2 YYDKDF (reference sequence). This CDR3 is 18 amino acids long. The CDR3 DNA is TGTGCCACCAGCAGAGATTTTATCGACAGGGGTATTCCTCATGGCTACACCTTC. It yields the protein CATSRDFIDRGIPHGYTF.

This sequence joins TRBV9 and TRBJ2-3, with 7 positions matching TRBD2. The germline gives CDR1 SGDLS, CDR2 YYNGEE. CDR3 length equals 14 residues. V gave up 2 bases and J gave up 3 bases; unmatched junction bases: 3. In nucleotides, the CDR3 is TGTGCCAGCAGCGTTAATAGCGGGACAGATACGCAGTATTTT. The encoded protein is CASSVNSGTDTQYF.

The chain uses TRBV3-1 (or the pseudogene TRBV3-2) and TRBJ2-2, with D possibly matching TRBD2 (5 bases). Deletions cut 1 base from V and 8 bases from J, with 5 bases between. The CDR3 is 12 amino acids. Germline lookup yields CDR1 LGHDT and CDR2 YNNKEL (reference sequence). The CDR3 sequence: CASSQGRGELFF. The CDR3 DNA reads TGTGCCAGCAGCCAAGGGAGGGGGGAGCTGTTTTTT.

The chain is built from TRBV24-1 and TRBJ2-3; perhaps TRBD1 as D (6 bases). CDR3 length: 15 amino acids. Trimming pared 5 bases from V and 4 bases from J, leaving 15 bases between. CDR1 and CDR2 from the germline V gene are KGHDR and SFDVKD. CDR3 sequence reads: CATSAWGQGADTQYF. The CDR3 coding sequence is TGTGCCACCAGTGCTTGGGGGCAGGGCGCAGATACGCAGTATTTT.

The V and J genes are TRBV6-1 and TRBJ2-1, with D unresolved. This CDR3 has 15 residues. The germline V gene has CDR1 MNHNS and CDR2 SASEGT. Trimming removed 1 base at V and 0 bases at J, with 7 bases between. CDR3 residues: CASSEGGSSYNEQFF. CDR3 DNA: TGTGCCAGCAGTGAAGGCGGTAGCTCCTACAATGAGCAGTTCTTC.

The chain couples TRBV2 to TRBJ1-1; the D gene is possibly TRBD1 (6 bases). This CDR3 has 11 residues. Germline CDR1 is SNHLY and CDR2 is FYNNEI. Trimming removed 6 bases from V and 7 bases from J, with 9 bases in between. CDR3 residues: CASRQGIEAFF. The CDR3 DNA reads TGTGCCAGCAGGCAGGGGATTGAAGCTTTCTTT.

CDR3 nucleotides: TGTGCCAGCAGGTCATACAGGGGAAACACTGAAGCTTTCTTT. It is translated as CASRSYRGNTEAFF. The V and J genes are TRBV28 and TRBJ1-1, with 7 positions matching TRBD1. Germline CDR1 MDHEN, CDR2 SYDVKM. V shed 6 bases and J 2 bases; nucleotides not matched to a gene: 6. The CDR3 length is 14 residues. The full variable domain, rest sourced from reference TRBV28 and TRBJ1-1, is DVKVTQSSRYLVKRTGEKVFLECVQDMDHENMFWYRQDPGLGLRLIYFSYDVKMKEKGDIPEGYSVSREKKERFSLILESASTNQTSMYLCASRSYRGNTEAFFGQGTRLTVV.

This sequence joins TRBV24-1 and TRBJ2-3; TRBD2 might be the D (5 bases). V lost 4 bases and J lost 7, with 20 bases in between. The CDR3 loop spans 16 amino acids. CDR1 and CDR2 from the germline V gene are KGHDR and SFDVKD. The CDR3 DNA is TGTGCCACCAGTGAGGGAGACTCGTCCCGAACAAATACGCAGTATTTT. This translates into CATSEGDSSRTNTQYF.

This clone was counted only a few times. The V gene is TRBV28, the J gene TRBJ1-2; D perhaps matches TRBD1 (5 bases). Germline CDR1 and CDR2: MDHEN and SYDVKM. CDR3 length equals 14 residues. Trimming pared 7 bases from V and 4 bases from J, leaving 16 bases between. The CDR3 here is CASNSRKGLYGYTF. In DNA form, the CDR3 reads TGTGCCAGCAACTCCAGGAAGGGGCTCTATGGCTACACCTTC.

The CDR3 protein is CASRKGQNTGELFF. The CDR3 nucleotides are TGTGCCAGCAGAAAGGGACAGAACACCGGGGAGCTGTTTTTT. The chain uses TRBV5-5 and TRBJ2-2, with a weak D call TRBD1 (6 bases). The CDR3 is 14 amino acids. The V end lost 5 bases, the J end lost 1 base, and 9 bases lay between the germline ends. From germline, CDR1 is SGHKS and CDR2 YYEKEE (reference sequence).

CDR3 residues: CSATGGGGFSNQPQHF. In DNA form, the CDR3 reads TGCAGCGCTACAGGGGGTGGCGGCTTTAGCAATCAGCCCCAGCATTTT. The genes are TRBV29-1 and TRBJ1-5; TRBD1 matches at 8 bases. V lost 7 bases, J lost 0 bases, and 11 bases stayed unmatched. CDR3 length equals 16 residues. The V gene's germline CDR1 is SQVTM and CDR2 ANQGSEA. Full variable domain (outside the CDR3, taken from reference TRBV29-1 and TRBJ1-5): SAVISQKPSRDICQRGTSLTIQCQVDSQVTMMFWYRQQPGQSLTLIATANQGSEATYESGFVIDKFPISRPNLTFSTLTVSNMSPEDSSIYLCSATGGGGFSNQPQHFGDGTRLSIL.

The chain employs TRBV27 and TRBJ2-7, with 9 positions matching TRBD1. CDR3 length: 14 residues. CDR1 is MNHEY and CDR2 is SMNVEV in the germline V gene (reference sequence). Trimming removed 8 bases from V and 3 bases from J; junction bases left unmatched: 8. The CDR3 DNA sequence: TGTGCCAGCGCCCCGGGACAGGGCTACTACGAGCAGTACTTC. Its protein product is CASAPGQGYYEQYF.